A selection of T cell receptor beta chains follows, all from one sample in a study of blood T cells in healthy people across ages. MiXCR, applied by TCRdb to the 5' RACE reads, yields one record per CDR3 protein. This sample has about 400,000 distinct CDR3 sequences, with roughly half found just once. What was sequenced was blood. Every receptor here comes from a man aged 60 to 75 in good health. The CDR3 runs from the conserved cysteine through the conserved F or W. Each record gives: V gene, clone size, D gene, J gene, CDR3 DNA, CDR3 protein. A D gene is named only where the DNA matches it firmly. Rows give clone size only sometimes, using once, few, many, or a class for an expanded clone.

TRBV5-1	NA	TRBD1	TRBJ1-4	TGCGCCAGCAGGTCTGGGACAGGGGAAGTTGGAGCTAATGAAAAACTGTTTTTT	CASRSGTGEVGANEKLFF
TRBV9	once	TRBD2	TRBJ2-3	TGTGCCAGCAGTCAGCGGGAAGGGGTCTTCACAGATACGCAGTATTTT	CASSQREGVFTDTQYF
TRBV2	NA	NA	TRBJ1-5	TGTGCCAGCACCTTCGGGGGTCCCAATCAGCCCCAGCATTTT	CASTFGGPNQPQHF
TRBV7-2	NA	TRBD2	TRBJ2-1	TGTGCCAGCAGCTTACGGCAACGCGGGAGCGCCAATGAGCAGTTCTTC	CASSLRQRGSANEQFF
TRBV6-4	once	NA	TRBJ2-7	TGTGCCAGCAGTACCGAGACTAACAATGAGCAGTACTTC	CASSTETNNEQYF
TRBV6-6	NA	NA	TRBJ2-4	TGTGCCAGCAGTTGGGGACCTCGCACTTCAGGCAAAAACATTCAGTACTTC	CASSWGPRTSGKNIQYF
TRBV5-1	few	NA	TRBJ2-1	TGCGCCAGCAGCTTGGTTAGCGTGAGGGCCAATGAGCAGTTCTTC	CASSLVSVRANEQFF
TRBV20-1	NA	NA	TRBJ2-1	TGCAGTGCTATCAGGGAGTTGAGGAATGAGCAGTTCTTC	CSAIRELRNEQFF
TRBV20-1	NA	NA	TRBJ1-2	TGCAGTGCTAGAGACTCCGGGATGGTACGACCTTACTATGGCTACACCTTC	CSARDSGMVRPYYGYTF
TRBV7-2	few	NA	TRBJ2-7	TGTGCCAGCAGCCTGGCCCGGATGGTAGCCTACGAGCAGTACTTC	CASSLARMVAYEQYF
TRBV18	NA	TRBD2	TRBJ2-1	TGTGCCAGCTCACCGACTAGCGGGAGTAGGGATGAGCAGTTCTTC	CASSPTSGSRDEQFF
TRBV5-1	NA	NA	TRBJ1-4	TGCGCCAGCAGCTTGGACGGTTATGATGAAAAACTGTTTTTT	CASSLDGYDEKLFF
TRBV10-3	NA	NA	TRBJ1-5	TGTGCCATCAGTGCCGGGACCGCAGACCAGCAGCCCCAGCATTTT	CAISAGTADQQPQHF
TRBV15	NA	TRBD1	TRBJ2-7	TGTGCCACCAGCAGAACAGGGGTTGGGTTGAACGAGCAGTACTTC	CATSRTGVGLNEQYF
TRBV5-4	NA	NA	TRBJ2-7	TGTGCCAGCAGCCCCTCCCCGGTGGGTAGCACCTACGAGCAGTACTTC	CASSPSPVGSTYEQYF
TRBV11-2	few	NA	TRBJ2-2	TGTGCCAGCAGCGGGGGCGCAGGGAACACCGGGGAGCTGTTTTTT	CASSGGAGNTGELFF
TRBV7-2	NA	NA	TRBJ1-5	TGTGCCAGCAGCCCTATAGGGGACGGTCAGCCCCAGCATTTT	CASSPIGDGQPQHF
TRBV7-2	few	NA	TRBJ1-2	TGTGCCAGCAGCTTAATGGGTTACGATGGCTACACCTTC	CASSLMGYDGYTF
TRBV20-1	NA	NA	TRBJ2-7	TGCAGTGCTCCGGGCAGGTACGAGCAGTACTTC	CSAPGRYEQYF
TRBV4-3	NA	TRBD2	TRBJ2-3	TGCGCCAGCAGCCCCTGGACTAGCGGGAGCACAGATACGCAGTATTTT	CASSPWTSGSTDTQYF
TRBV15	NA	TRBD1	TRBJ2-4	TGTGCCACCAGCATGGACAGGAGGAAAGACATTCAGTACTTC	CATSMDRRKDIQYF
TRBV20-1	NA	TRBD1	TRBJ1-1	TGCAGTGCTAGAGCGACACAGGGGGCGCACACTGAAGCTTTCTTT	CSARATQGAHTEAFF
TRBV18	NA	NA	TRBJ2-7	TGTGCCAGCTCGCCACGCCGGGACAAGACCTACGAGCAGTACTTC	CASSPRRDKTYEQYF
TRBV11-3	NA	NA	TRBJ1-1	TGTGCCAGCAGCTTGGAGGCTGGAAGCACTGAAGCTTTCTTT	CASSLEAGSTEAFF
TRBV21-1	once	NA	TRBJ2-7	TGTGCCAGCAGCGGGCGGACTGCAGGGGCCTACGAGCAGTACTTC	CASSGRTAGAYEQYF
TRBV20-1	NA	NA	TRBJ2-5	TGCAGTGCTAGATCCCGGACGGACTTACAAGAGACCCAGTACTTC	CSARSRTDLQETQYF
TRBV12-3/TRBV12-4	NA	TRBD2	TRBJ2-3	TGTGCCAGCAGTTTCGGACTAGCGGGGTCCACAGATACGCAGTATTTT	CASSFGLAGSTDTQYF
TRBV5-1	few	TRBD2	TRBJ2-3	TGCGCCAGCACTAGGGCTAGCGGGGCCCGCACAGATACGCAGTATTTT	CASTRASGARTDTQYF
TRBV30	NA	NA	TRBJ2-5	TGTGCCTGGAGTGTACTCGGGACCCAGTACTTC	CAWSVLGTQYF
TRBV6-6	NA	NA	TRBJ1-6	TGTGCCAGCACCAACACCTATAATTCACCCCTCCACTTT	CASTNTYNSPLHF
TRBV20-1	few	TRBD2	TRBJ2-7	TGCAGTGCTAGCCCACTAGCGATCTCCTACGAGCAGTACTTC	CSASPLAISYEQYF
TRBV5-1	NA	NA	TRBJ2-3	TGCGCCAGCAGCCAAACAACTACGGGCGGAACAGATACGCAGTATTTT	CASSQTTTGGTDTQYF
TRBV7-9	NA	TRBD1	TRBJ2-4	TGTGCCAGCAGCTTAAGGCAGGGGGACATTCAGTACTTC	CASSLRQGDIQYF
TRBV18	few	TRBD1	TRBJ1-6	TGTGCCAGCTCACCAAGATCAGGGGGCGCCACCTATAATTCACCCCTCCACTTT	CASSPRSGGATYNSPLHF
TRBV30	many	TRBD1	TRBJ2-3	TGTGCCTGGGGCACAGGGGTGGGTAGCACAGATACGCAGTATTTT	CAWGTGVGSTDTQYF
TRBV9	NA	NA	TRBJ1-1	TGTGCCAGCAGCCCAGAGGTAGCCAACACTGAAGCTTTCTTT	CASSPEVANTEAFF
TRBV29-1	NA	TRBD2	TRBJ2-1	TGCAGCGTTGGGGTGGGGGGGGATGAGCAGTTCTTC	CSVGVGGDEQFF
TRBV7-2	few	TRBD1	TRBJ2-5	TGTGCCAGCAGCCTAACCGGGACAGCAAAGACCCAGTACTTC	CASSLTGTAKTQYF
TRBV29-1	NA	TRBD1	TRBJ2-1	TGCAGCGTTGAAGGGGACAGGGGGGACAACAATGAGCAGTTCTTC	CSVEGDRGDNNEQFF
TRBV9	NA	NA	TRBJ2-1	TGTGCCAGCAGCCTGGGGGTTAGGGAGGAGCAGTTCTTC	CASSLGVREEQFF